This is a list of T cell receptor beta chains from one sample in a study of T-cell reconstitution after alpha-beta-depleted transplantation in children. TCRdb reanalysed the PCR reads using MiXCR and keeps one entry per CDR3 protein. This table holds fewer than 700,000 distinct CDR3 sequences, roughly 13% found once. The sample in question was PBMCs, mostly from graft donor cells, obtained 360 days after TCRalphabeta/CD19-depleted stem cell transplant. All receptors come from a male patient between 5 and 17 years old who had a stem cell transplant for acute myeloid leukemia, so the T cells may come from the graft donor. The CDR3 runs from the conserved cysteine through the conserved F or W. A D gene is named only where the DNA matches it firmly. The size field is filled for only some rows; it gives once, few, many or a size class.

d_call	v_call	j_call	clone_size	cdr3_nt	cdr3_aa
TRBD2	TRBV12-3/TRBV12-4	TRBJ2-7	NA	TGTGCCAGCAGCCTCCGACAGGGTCTAGCGGGAGTCAACGAGCAGTACTTC	CASSLRQGLAGVNEQYF
TRBD2	TRBV4-2	TRBJ2-7	NA	TGTGCCAGCAGCCTAGGACTAGCGGAGAGCTCCTACGAGCAGTACTTC	CASSLGLAESSYEQYF
NA	TRBV29-1	TRBJ2-7	NA	TGCAGCGTTGGAGAGAGGGACCCTCCCTACGAGCAGTACTTC	CSVGERDPPYEQYF
TRBD2	TRBV20-1	TRBJ2-7	NA	TGCAGTGCTAAGTCCGGGACTAGCGGGAGCTACGAGCAGTACTTC	CSAKSGTSGSYEQYF
TRBD1	TRBV5-1	TRBJ1-5	few	TGCGCCAGCAGCCTGGGACAGTATCAGCCCCAGCATTTT	CASSLGQYQPQHF
NA	TRBV29-1	TRBJ1-1	NA	TGCAGCGTTGAAGCGGGGGCCGGCACTGAAGCTTTCTTT	CSVEAGAGTEAFF
NA	TRBV27	TRBJ2-7	many	TGTGCCAGCAGTTTTCAAGGGCCCTACGAGCAGTACTTC	CASSFQGPYEQYF
NA	TRBV6-1	TRBJ2-2	NA	TGTGCCAGCAGCCCCCCGCATCACACCGGGGAGCTGTTTTTT	CASSPPHHTGELFF
TRBD2	TRBV25-1	TRBJ2-5	few	TGTGCCAGCAGTGAATGGATAGCGGGTTTTCAAGAGACCCAGTACTTC	CASSEWIAGFQETQYF
TRBD1	TRBV7-1	TRBJ2-3	NA	TGTGCCATGAGCCCCGGGACAGGGAAAGATACGCAGTATTTT	CAMSPGTGKDTQYF
TRBD2	TRBV20-1	TRBJ2-1	many	TGCAGTTTACTAGCGGGCTCCTACAATGAGCAGTTCTTC	CSLLAGSYNEQFF
NA	TRBV5-1	TRBJ2-7	few	TGCGCCAGCAGCGACCTAGACGGGCAGTACTTC	CASSDLDGQYF
TRBD1	TRBV28	TRBJ2-7	few	TGTGCCAGCAGTTCCCCGGGACAGGGTATGAACGAGCAGTACTTC	CASSSPGQGMNEQYF
TRBD2	TRBV11-2	TRBJ2-5	NA	TGTGCCAGCAGCTTAGTGTCAACTAGCGGGAGCCGCCCCCGGGAGACCCAGTACTTC	CASSLVSTSGSRPRETQYF
NA	TRBV29-1	TRBJ2-3	many	TGCAGCGCTCCGGGACGAGACACAGATACGCAGTATTTT	CSAPGRDTDTQYF
NA	TRBV28	TRBJ2-7	NA	TGTGCCAGCAGTTTCATCCGGCTAGCTGTCCTCCCCTACGAGCAGTACTTC	CASSFIRLAVLPYEQYF
NA	TRBV28	TRBJ2-3	once	TGTGCCAGCGGCCGGACTCCAGATACGCAGTATTTT	CASGRTPDTQYF
NA	TRBV12-3/TRBV12-4	TRBJ2-1	NA	TGTGCCAGCAGTCCGAGGGGGTGGGAGCAGTTCTTC	CASSPRGWEQFF
TRBD2	TRBV6-2/TRBV6-3	TRBJ2-4	many	TGTGCCAGCGGGCCTTGGTCGGGGGGGAACATTCAGTACTTC	CASGPWSGGNIQYF
TRBD2	TRBV7-2	TRBJ2-1	NA	TGTGCCAGCAGCTTTACCGGGAGGATTTACAATGAGCAGTTCTTC	CASSFTGRIYNEQFF